The next 21 T cell receptor beta chains were all read from a single sample in a study of blood T cell repertoires in COVID-19. TCRdb keeps only in-frame clones here, not all; method: immunoSEQ multiplex PCR. The sample consists of fewer than 200,000 clones, 84% of them appearing once. Sample: PBMCs or T cells enriched from blood (not recorded which). These receptors all stem from a woman aged 25 to 39 who had been exposed to COVID-19.

This clone was recorded a few times. The V gene is TRBV9, the J gene TRBJ2-1; TRBD2 matches 7 bases. The CDR3 runs 15 residues. V trimming: 0 bases; J trimming: 4 bases; junction bases outside the gene matches: 4. CDR1 SGDLS and CDR2 YYNGEE come from the germline V gene. Here the CDR3 DNA reads TGTGCCAGCAGCGTAGGGAGCGGGGTATACAATGAGCAGTTCTTC. Amino acids: CASSVGSGVYNEQFF.

The chain has TRBV19 and TRBJ2-1; 10 bases align to TRBD2. This CDR3 is 17 amino acids long. Germline CDR1 LNHDA, CDR2 SQIVND (reference sequence). J gave up 4 bases and V 3 bases, and 9 bases lay outside the gene matches. CDR3 protein: CASSIRTSGTPYNEQFF. The CDR3 DNA sequence: TGTGCCAGTAGTATTAGGACTAGCGGAACCCCGTACAATGAGCAGTTCTTC.

The V gene is TRBV6-5, the J gene TRBJ2-5; 10 nucleotides align to TRBD2. After removal of 4 bases from V and 7 bases from J, the junction contained 12 bases not matched to a gene. Germline values: CDR1 MNHEY, CDR2 SVGAGI. There are 16 residues in the CDR3. CDR3 residues: CASSSLAGVPRGTQYF. The CDR3 region has the DNA TGTGCCAGCAGTTCCCTAGCGGGGGTCCCACGGGGGACCCAGTACTTC.

This clone was detected once. The rearrangement uses TRBV7-9 and TRBJ2-1; 7 bases are shared with TRBD1. Losses at the gene ends were 3 bases for V and 4 bases for J; bases not matched to a gene: 3. The CDR3 length is 14 residues. Germline V gene lookup returns CDR1 SEHNR and CDR2 FQNEAQ (reference sequence). The CDR3 DNA reads TGTGCCAGCAGCTTGGGGACAGCGTACAATGAGCAGTTCTTC. Residues: CASSLGTAYNEQFF.

This clone was detected a few times. The chain employs TRBV6-2 or TRBV6-3 and TRBJ1-2; possibly TRBD1 for D (5 bases). This CDR3 comprises 15 residues. Germline-derived CDR1 and CDR2 are MNHEY and SVGEGT. Trimming removed 6 bases from V and 0 bases from J, with 14 bases in between. CDR3 loop: CASSLDSHTNYGYTF. Written as DNA, the CDR3 is TGTGCCAGCAGCCTCGACAGCCATACTAACTATGGCTACACCTTC.

The chain uses TRBV5-1 and TRBJ2-2; D is possibly TRBD2 (5 bases). The V end lost 3 bases, the J end lost 5 bases, and 14 bases lay between the germline ends. Germline V gene sequence: CDR1 SGHRS, CDR2 YFSETQ. The CDR3 is 15 amino acids. The CDR3 spells CASSSAGVLTGELFF. The CDR3 region has the DNA TGCGCCAGCAGCTCGGCCGGGGTCCTTACCGGGGAGCTGTTTTTT.

The rearrangement links TRBV7-9 to TRBJ2-1, with D tentatively TRBD1 (5 bases). V dropped 1 base and J dropped 2 bases, with 12 bases sitting between them. Germline CDR1 is SEHNR and CDR2 is FQNEAQ (reference sequence). CDR3 length equals 16 residues. CDR3 sequence (DNA): TGTGCCAGCAGCTTAGAAGTGGGGCCGACCTACAATGAGCAGTTCTTC. This sequence encodes CASSLEVGPTYNEQFF.

The chain combines TRBV4-3 with TRBJ2-1; 9 nucleotides align to TRBD1. The CDR3 spans 16 residues. Unmatched junction bases numbered 6, after V lost 0 bases and J lost 6 bases. CDR1 and CDR2 from the germline V gene are LGHNA and YSLEER. The CDR3 loop reads CASSQDGQGTPNEQFF. The CDR3, as DNA: TGCGCCAGCAGCCAAGATGGACAGGGGACCCCCAATGAGCAGTTCTTC.

This chain connects TRBV5-1 to TRBJ1-4, with TRBD1 matching 7 bases. The CDR3 runs 16 residues. Losses at the gene ends were 4 bases for V and 8 bases for J; bases not matched to a gene: 14. Germline CDR1 reads SGHRS; CDR2 reads YFSETQ. The CDR3 region has the DNA TGCGCCAGCAGCAAACCTACAGGGGACGAAGGGGAAAAACTGTTTTTT. Residues: CASSKPTGDEGEKLFF.

V and J are TRBV12-3 or TRBV12-4 and TRBJ2-3, with D possibly being TRBD2 (5 bases). V was clipped by 5 bases and J by 6 bases, with 6 bases between them. There are 11 residues in the CDR3. The CDR3 nucleotides are TGTGCCAGCAGTCCGGGGGATACGCAGTATTTT. Translated, it gives CASSPGDTQYF.

The chain has TRBV5-5 and TRBJ2-2; 9 positions match TRBD1. The ends lost 3 bases at V and 0 bases at J; junction bases unmatched: 6. This CDR3 contains 17 residues. Germline V CDR1 and CDR2: SGHKS, YYEKEE (reference sequence). This chain's CDR3 is CASSWDRATANTGELFF. For the CDR3, the DNA is TGTGCCAGCAGCTGGGACAGGGCCACTGCGAACACCGGGGAGCTGTTTTTT.

For the CDR3, the DNA is TGTGCCAGCAGTACCAGGACAGGGGCATTCAACTATGGCTACACCTTC. Amino acids: CASSTRTGAFNYGYTF. This chain joins TRBV6-6 and TRBJ1-2; 9 nucleotides align to TRBD1. CDR1 and CDR2 (germline): MNHNY, SVGAGI (reference sequence). Trimming cost V 5 bases and J 2 bases; bases outside gene matches: 9. The CDR3 covers 16 residues.

The chain couples TRBV7-6 to TRBJ1-6; 9 positions match TRBD1. In germline, CDR1 is SGHVS, CDR2 FNYEAQ. The CDR3 is made up of 16 amino acids. V lost 5 bases to trimming and J lost 4 bases; unmatched junction nucleotides: 6. The CDR3 region is CASSRDRDPYNSPLHF. CDR3 sequence (DNA): TGTGCCAGCAGCCGGGACAGGGATCCGTATAATTCACCCCTCCACTTT.

At least ten counts were recorded for this clone. The rearrangement links TRBV18 to TRBJ2-1; 7 bases map to TRBD2. From germline, CDR1 is KGHSH and CDR2 LQKENI. This CDR3 has 16 amino acids. V was clipped by 2 bases and J by 7 bases; unmatched bases: 11. CDR3 sequence (DNA): TGTGCCAGCTCACCAGTGACTAGCTCTTATACGAATGAGCAGTTCTTC. Residues: CASSPVTSSYTNEQFF. Full variable domain (remainder filled in from reference TRBV18 and TRBJ2-1): NAGVMQNPRHLVRRRGQEARLRCSPMKGHSHVYWYRQLPEEGLKFMVYLQKENIIDESGMPKERFSAEFPKEGPSILRIQQVVRGDSAAYFCASSPVTSSYTNEQFFGPGTRLTVL.

This clone was seen once. The chain couples TRBV27 to TRBJ2-7; 8 positions match TRBD1. The CDR3 is 16 residues long. Germline lookup yields CDR1 MNHEY and CDR2 SMNVEV (reference sequence). J lost 3 bases, V lost 5 bases, and 12 bases had no gene match. DNA for the CDR3: TGTGCCAGCAGTCCACAGGCGGGACAGGACCACTACGAGCAGTACTTC. This sequence encodes CASSPQAGQDHYEQYF.

The chain carries TRBV2 and TRBJ2-5; TRBD1 aligns across 7 bases. CDR1 SNHLY and CDR2 FYNNEI come from the germline V gene. The CDR3 is 14 residues long. The J segment lost 2 bases and the V segment lost 4 bases, leaving 4 bases of the junction unmatched. CDR3 bases: TGTGCCAGCAGTGGGGACAGATCTCAAGAGACCCAGTACTTC. Translated: CASSGDRSQETQYF.

The count of this clone is one. The gene calls are TRBV12-3 or TRBV12-4 and TRBJ1-1; a weak D match, TRBD1 (5 bases). V was trimmed by 5 bases and J by 6 bases, leaving 13 bases between them. The CDR3 is 13 residues long. In DNA form, the CDR3 reads TGTGCCAGCAGTCCCCTCCGGGGGGCTGAAGCTTTCTTT. Translation: CASSPLRGAEAFF.

This sequence joins TRBV10-1 and TRBJ2-7; TRBD1 matches 9 bases. The CDR3 consists of 16 residues. Germline CDR1 WNHNN, CDR2 SYGVQD (reference sequence). The V gene end was trimmed by 5 bases and the J gene end by 5 bases; junction bases not matched to a gene: 13. For the CDR3, the DNA is TGCGCCAGCAGTCGAGCACAGGGGGCGAGTGTGAACGAGCAGTACTTC. Protein: CASSRAQGASVNEQYF.

The chain couples TRBV2 to TRBJ2-3; TRBD2 agrees at 8 bases. This CDR3 region has 14 residues. Germline V gives CDR1 SNHLY, CDR2 FYNNEI. V was pared by 10 bases and J by 4 bases, with 10 bases of the junction left unmatched. CDR3 amino acids: CATLAGGRADTQYF. Here the CDR3 DNA reads TGTGCCACCCTCGCGGGGGGACGAGCAGATACGCAGTATTTT.

V is TRBV29-1 and J is TRBJ2-1, with D perhaps TRBD2 (6 bases). CDR1 and CDR2 (germline): SQVTM, ANQGSEA. There are 12 residues in the CDR3. Trimming left V 6 bases short and J 8 bases short, with 14 bases between. Here the CDR3 reads CSVEPKRDEQFF. CDR3 nucleotides: TGCAGCGTAGAGCCTAAGCGGGATGAGCAGTTCTTC.

The chain combines TRBV18 with TRBJ2-1; TRBD1 aligns across 7 bases. The trim removed 5 bases at V and 7 bases at J, leaving 11 bases unmatched. The CDR3 loop spans 15 amino acids. Germline CDR1 and CDR2: KGHSH and LQKENI. For the CDR3, the DNA is TGTGCCAGCTCAAGCCGGGACAGAGGGCAGAATGAGCAGTTCTTC. As protein: CASSSRDRGQNEQFF.